This T cell receptor (beta chain) was recovered during a study of T cell responses to AZD1222 COVID-19 vaccine. In this sample, this clone turned up a few times. Trimming removed 2 bases at V and 4 bases at J, with 16 bases between. Germline-derived CDR1 and CDR2 are SGHDT and YYEEEE. The CDR3 contains 16 residues. Clones were sequenced by immunoSEQ multiplex PCR, and TCRdb holds only the in-frame ones, with some missing. The sample consists of 180,000 or so clones, roughly 94% of them appearing once. The genes are TRBV5-6 and TRBJ1-5, with D possibly being TRBD1 (5 bases). Sequences were derived from peripheral blood, sampled 28 days after the second AZD1222 dose. This TCR came from an adult who received the AZD1222 COVID-19 vaccine. CDR3 DNA sequence: TGTGCCAGCAGCTTCGGACAAGGACCCTCAAATCAGCCCCAGCATTTT. Encoded protein: CASSFGQGPSNQPQHF.